Listed below are T cell receptor beta chains from one sample, sequenced in a study of blood T cell repertoires in COVID-19. Libraries were prepared by immunoSEQ multiplex PCR; TCRdb keeps only in-frame clonotypes and omits some of them. Of tens of thousands of clones listed, approximately 90% are singletons. Material: peripheral blood. The origin of the receptors is a human donor with active COVID-19. The donor label of this sample is uncertain. CDR3s include the opening cysteine and the closing phenylalanine or tryptophan. D genes are given only for firm matches. Clone size is not always given. Where it is, it says once, few, many or a class for expanded clones.

V gene	clone size	D gene	J gene	CDR3 DNA	CDR3 protein
TRBV27	.	TRBD1	TRBJ2-5	TGTGCCAGCAGAGGGACAGGGAGAGAGACCCAGTACTTC	CASRGTGRETQYF
TRBV7-2	.	TRBD2	TRBJ2-7	TGTGCCAGCAGTCTTGGGCAAGTTGGACTAGCGGGAGGATTCAACGAGCAGTACTTC	CASSLGQVGLAGGFNEQYF
TRBV3-1/TRBV3-2	once	.	TRBJ2-2	TGTGCCAGCAGCCAAGCGACCTCTGGGCTCGGGGAGCTGTTTTTT	CASSQATSGLGELFF
TRBV5-1	.	.	TRBJ1-1	TGCGCCAGCACGGGGGGGACTGAAGCTTTCTTT	CASTGGTEAFF
TRBV6-2/TRBV6-3	.	TRBD2	TRBJ2-3	TGTGCCAGCAGTTACGGGACTAGCGACACAGATACGCAGTATTTT	CASSYGTSDTDTQYF
TRBV7-6	.	.	TRBJ1-5	TGTGCCAGCAGCTTAGCGGGGCAAGATAGCAATCAGCCCCAGCATTTT	CASSLAGQDSNQPQHF
TRBV7-3	.	TRBD1	TRBJ1-5	TGTGCCAGCAGCCCCGTCTCGGACAGGGGGCTGGAACAGCCCCAGCATTTT	CASSPVSDRGLEQPQHF
TRBV24-1	.	TRBD2	TRBJ2-7	TGTGCCACCAGTGATTTCGGCGGGAGAGGCGAGGAGCAGTACTTC	CATSDFGGRGEEQYF
TRBV9	.	TRBD1	TRBJ2-5	TGTGCCAGCAGCGTAGGGGGGACAGGGGGCTTAGAGACCCAGTACTTC	CASSVGGTGGLETQYF
TRBV5-1	.	TRBD1	TRBJ1-3	TGCGCCAGCAGCTTGGGTGACAGGGGGCCCCTCGATGGAAACACCATATATTTT	CASSLGDRGPLDGNTIYF
TRBV29-1	.	.	TRBJ2-3	TGCAGCGTTGTAGGAGGGGGCGCAGATACGCAGTATTTT	CSVVGGGADTQYF
TRBV6-5	.	.	TRBJ1-2	TGTGCCAGCAGTCTTGGCAGGGATGTTAACTATGGCTACACCTTC	CASSLGRDVNYGYTF
TRBV24-1	.	.	TRBJ2-7	TGTGCCACCAGAAAGAGACAGGGATGGGTAGCGGTTCATGAGGAGCAGTACTTC	CATRKRQGWVAVHEEQYF
TRBV10-3	once	TRBD2	TRBJ2-1	TGTGCCATCAGTGAGGCAGCGGGAAGGTACAATGAGCAGTTCTTC	CAISEAAGRYNEQFF
TRBV7-9	.	.	TRBJ2-5	TGTGCCAGCGGGGGTGGACAGTACCAAGAGACCCAGTACTTC	CASGGGQYQETQYF
TRBV28	.	.	TRBJ2-7	TGTGCCAGCAGTTTGCAGGACCGGCGGGGCGAGCAGTACTTC	CASSLQDRRGEQYF
TRBV2	.	.	TRBJ1-2	TGTGCCAGCAGTAGTCAGGGATTAAGTCATGGCTACACCTTC	CASSSQGLSHGYTF
TRBV11-2	.	TRBD2	TRBJ2-3	TGTGCCAGCAGCTTAACCAGCGGGGGGGCAAGCACAGATACGCAGTATTTT	CASSLTSGGASTDTQYF
TRBV2	.	.	TRBJ1-3	TGTGCCAGCAGTGAGGACAGTTTTGGAAACACCATATATTTT	CASSEDSFGNTIYF
TRBV11-2	.	.	TRBJ2-3	TGTGCCAGCAGCCTAGGACCAGGCCTGAATACGCAGTATTTT	CASSLGPGLNTQYF
TRBV6-5	.	TRBD1	TRBJ2-7	TGTGCCAGCAGTACCGGACAGGGGGCCCACTACGAGCAGTACTTC	CASSTGQGAHYEQYF
TRBV18	.	TRBD2	TRBJ2-3	TGTGCCAGCTCCCCGCGGGGGGGGTTCTCAGATACGCAGTATTTT	CASSPRGGFSDTQYF
TRBV6-6	.	.	TRBJ1-5	TGTGCCAGCACCCGAGAAGTAGGCAATCAGCCCCAGCATTTT	CASTREVGNQPQHF
TRBV28	.	TRBD1	TRBJ1-2	TGTGCCAGCAGTCCCCCATACGGACAGGGAATTGGCTACACCTTC	CASSPPYGQGIGYTF
TRBV7-3	.	TRBD2	TRBJ2-7	TGTGCCAGCAGCCCCGGGCTAGCGGGGGAAGAGCAGTACTTC	CASSPGLAGEEQYF
TRBV18	.	TRBD1	TRBJ1-2	TGTGCCAGCTCACCGCTGGGGCCCGGGACAGGGGGAGCCTCGGACGGCTACACCTTC	CASSPLGPGTGGASDGYTF
TRBV5-1	once	TRBD2	TRBJ2-1	TGCGCCAGCAGCCCCGCGGGATGGGCGGGGGGGCCAAATGAGCAGTTCTTC	CASSPAGWAGGPNEQFF
TRBV15	.	.	TRBJ1-4	TGTGCCACCAGCGGACTTAATGAAAAACTGTTTTTT	CATSGLNEKLFF
TRBV5-1	.	.	TRBJ2-3	TGCGCCAGCGGCGTCGGGACAGATACGCAGTATTTT	CASGVGTDTQYF
TRBV9	.	TRBD2	TRBJ2-6	TGTGCCAGCAGCGTAGAAGCGGGGGGCGTAACTGGGGCCAACGTCCTGACTTTC	CASSVEAGGVTGANVLTF
TRBV10-3	.	TRBD2	TRBJ2-5	TGTGCCATCCAGGGGCTAGCGGGGGGCAAAGAGACCCAGTACTTC	CAIQGLAGGKETQYF
TRBV7-3	.	TRBD2	TRBJ2-2	TGTGCCAGCAGCCAGCCAGGGACGGGGAGGGGTCCCGGGGAGCTGTTTTTT	CASSQPGTGRGPGELFF
TRBV28	.	TRBD2	TRBJ2-7	TGTGCCAGCCGCGCACTCCGGGAGGCCAACTACGAGCAGTACTTC	CASRALREANYEQYF
TRBV7-2	.	TRBD2	TRBJ2-5	TGTGCCAGCAGCTTCTCTATAGGGCGGGGGGCCCAAGAGACCCAGTACTTC	CASSFSIGRGAQETQYF
TRBV10-1	.	TRBD1	TRBJ2-7	TGCGCCAGCAGTCACAGGGGTCGCGAGCAGTACTTC	CASSHRGREQYF
TRBV9	.	TRBD2	TRBJ2-7	TGTGCCAGCAGCCCGTCATTTGAGGGAGGGAGCTCCTACGAGCAGTACTTC	CASSPSFEGGSSYEQYF
TRBV2	once	TRBD1	TRBJ1-4	TGTGCCAGCAGTGAGCTGAGGACAGGAGGTCCAACTAATGAAAAACTGTTTTTT	CASSELRTGGPTNEKLFF
TRBV6-1	.	TRBD1	TRBJ2-7	TGTGCCAGCAGTGAGGAACAGGGGAACTACGAGCAGTACTTC	CASSEEQGNYEQYF
TRBV4-3	.	.	TRBJ1-4	TGCGCCAGCAGCCAATCCGGGCTGGCGGGTCCTAATGAAAAACTGTTTTTT	CASSQSGLAGPNEKLFF
TRBV6-8	.	.	TRBJ1-4	TGTGCCAGCAGTGGCCTATCACAGGGATTCCGGGAAAAACTGTTTTTT	CASSGLSQGFREKLFF
TRBV6-2/TRBV6-3	.	TRBD2	TRBJ2-7	TGTGCCAGCAGTAAAACTAGCGGGGGATGGAACTACGAGCAGTACTTC	CASSKTSGGWNYEQYF
TRBV12-3/TRBV12-4	.	.	TRBJ1-5	TGTGCCAGCAGTTTAGACTTGGATCAGCCCCAGCATTTT	CASSLDLDQPQHF
TRBV10-1	.	.	TRBJ2-7	TGCGCCAGCAGCCCTTGTCAGGTTCTGTACGAGCAGTACTTC	CASSPCQVLYEQYF
TRBV9	.	TRBD1	TRBJ1-2	TGTGCCAGCAGCGTAGACGGCACAGGGGGCTCGCTGGGAGGCTACACCTTC	CASSVDGTGGSLGGYTF
TRBV7-2	once	.	TRBJ2-7	TGTGCCAGCAGCTCCCAGGGGGGAATCTACGAGCAGTACTTC	CASSSQGGIYEQYF
TRBV12-5	.	.	TRBJ1-2	TGTGCTAGTGGTTTGGCAGCTAACTATGGCTACACCTTC	CASGLAANYGYTF
TRBV27	.	TRBD2	TRBJ2-2	TGTGCCAGCAGTTTTATACATACCTCCGGGACTATCACCGGGGAGCTGTTTTTT	CASSFIHTSGTITGELFF
TRBV10-3	.	.	TRBJ2-2	TGTGCCATCAGTGGGAGGGGAATTCTGGACACCGGGGAGCTGTTTTTT	CAISGRGILDTGELFF
TRBV28	.	.	TRBJ2-7	TGTGCCAGCATTCAAAGCGGGCTTAGCTCCTACGAGCAGTACTTC	CASIQSGLSSYEQYF
TRBV6-2/TRBV6-3	.	TRBD1	TRBJ1-1	TGTGCCAGCAGTTACTCGTCCCGGGACAGGGGGCCGGGGAACACTGAAGCTTTCTTT	CASSYSSRDRGPGNTEAFF
TRBV9	.	.	TRBJ1-2	TGTGCCAGCAGCCTCTACTATGGCTACACCTTC	CASSLYYGYTF
TRBV6-5	once	TRBD2	TRBJ2-7	TGTGCCAGCAGTCCCCGGACTAGCGGGGGCTACGAGCAGTACTTC	CASSPRTSGGYEQYF
TRBV5-6	.	.	TRBJ2-7	TGTGCCAGCAGCTTTTGGGGGCTGAGCTCCTACGAGCAGTACTTC	CASSFWGLSSYEQYF
TRBV5-1	.	TRBD1	TRBJ2-3	TGCGCCAGCAGCTTCTATGACAGGGACGGAGATACGCAGTATTTT	CASSFYDRDGDTQYF
TRBV12-3/TRBV12-4	.	.	TRBJ2-7	TGTGCCAGCAGCCCGGACTGGGCGCAACAGTACTTC	CASSPDWAQQYF